The 13 T cell receptor beta chains listed next were all sequenced from one sample in a study of blood T cell repertoires in COVID-19 (TCRdb year 2020). Receptor amplification or capture employed the immunoSEQ multiplex PCR assay. Sourced from immuneACCESS, this table was stored by TCRdb with only in-frame sequences that have V and J called. A share of the clones is absent; for the studies checked, an unresolved V gene accounts for under half, and the remainder has no known explanation. The sample data list approximately 170,000 clones, and 88% of these were observed just once. The ten most abundant clones make up around 25% of the sample. The material sequenced was peripheral blood. These receptors were taken from a man in his sixties with acute or convalescent COVID-19.

The CDR3 bases are TGTGCCACCAGCAGCAGGGGGTTTAACTATGGCTACACCTTC. It translates to CATSSRGFNYGYTF. This chain connects TRBV15 to TRBJ1-2, with TRBD1 identical over 7 bases. Germline CDR1 reads LNHNV; CDR2 reads YYDKDF (reference sequence). The CDR3 contains 14 residues. The trim removed 3 bases at V and 1 base at J, leaving 2 bases unmatched.

The chain combines TRBV7-2 with TRBJ1-3; TRBD1 agrees at 7 bases. There are 16 residues in the CDR3. J gave up 0 bases and V 5 bases, and 7 bases lay outside the gene matches. Germline-derived CDR1 and CDR2 are SGHTA and FQGNSA. CDR3 nucleotides: TGTGCCAGCAGCCCCTCGACAGGGCACTCTGGAAACACCATATATTTT. It translates to CASSPSTGHSGNTIYF.

This chain joins TRBV19 and TRBJ1-1, with 8 nucleotides matching TRBD1. V lost 7 bases, J lost 3 bases, and 10 bases stayed unmatched. The CDR3 covers 15 residues. From germline, CDR1 is LNHDA and CDR2 SQIVND (reference sequence). CDR3 sequence reads: CASKPGGVGDTEAFF. The CDR3 DNA follows: TGTGCCAGTAAGCCAGGGGGCGTGGGAGACACTGAAGCTTTCTTT.

In regard to this clone: At the DNA level, this CDR3 is encoded by other sequences in the same sample as well. The CDR3 loop reads CATSRGGGTDTQYF. The CDR3 nucleotides are TGTGCCACCAGCAGAGGTGGAGGCACAGATACGCAGTATTTT. The chain uses TRBV15 and TRBJ2-3; D is ambiguous. Trimming took off 1 base at V and 1 base at J, with 6 bases between the two ends. CDR1 and CDR2 from the germline V gene are LNHNV and YYDKDF (reference sequence). This CDR3 is 14 amino acids long.

In DNA form, the CDR3 reads TGCGCCAGCAGCCGGGAGAGAGTTGGGGAAGCTTTCTTT. Protein sequence: CASSRERVGEAFF. The rearrangement joins TRBV5-1 to TRBJ1-1; no reliable D call. Germline values: CDR1 SGHRS, CDR2 YFSETQ. With 4 bases removed from V and 8 bases from J, the gap between germline ends came to 15 bases. This CDR3 comprises 13 residues.

This chain connects TRBV4-1 to TRBJ1-4; no clear D gene. The ends were cut back, 2 bases at V and 4 bases at J, with 8 bases in the middle. The CDR3 contains 14 residues. Germline CDR1 and CDR2: MGHRA and YSYEKL. The CDR3 nucleotides read TGCGCCAGCAGCCAACCGGGAGGTAATGAAAAACTGTTTTTT. This gives the protein CASSQPGGNEKLFF.

This chain joins TRBV7-2 and TRBJ1-5; D uncertain. Trimming pared 5 bases from V and 0 bases from J, leaving 11 bases between. CDR3 length equals 15 residues. The germline gives CDR1 SGHTA, CDR2 FQGNSA. This CDR3 reads CASSEMADSNQPQHF. The CDR3, as DNA: TGTGCCAGCAGCGAAATGGCCGATAGCAATCAGCCCCAGCATTTT.

DNA of the CDR3: TGTGCCAGCAGGTCGACAGGGACTGGCTACACCTTC. Its protein is CASRSTGTGYTF. The chain is built from TRBV6-5 and TRBJ1-2; TRBD1 agrees at 7 bases. This CDR3 is built from 12 residues. J was trimmed by 7 bases and V by 6 bases; bases with no gene match: 5. Germline-derived CDR1 and CDR2 are MNHEY and SVGAGI.

This chain joins TRBV2 and TRBJ2-5, with 8 bases fitting TRBD1. The CDR3 contains 16 residues. Germline lookup yields CDR1 SNHLY and CDR2 FYNNEI. Trimming took 7 bases from V and 0 from J; bases not matched to a gene: 10. CDR3 DNA: TGTGCCAGCACTTCACCGGGACAGGTGAACCAAGAGACCCAGTACTTC. Its protein is CASTSPGQVNQETQYF. The variable domain in full, with the rest retrieved from reference TRBV2 and TRBJ2-5, is EPEVTQTPSHQVTQMGQEVILRCVPISNHLYFYWYRQILGQKVEFLVSFYNNEISEKSEIFDDQFSVERPDGSNFTLKIRSTKLEDSAMYFCASTSPGQVNQETQYFGPGTRLLVL.

The gene calls are TRBV24-1 and TRBJ2-1, with a possible D match to TRBD2 (5 bases). The V and J ends lost 9 bases and 6 bases respectively, with 14 bases between them. Germline V gives CDR1 KGHDR, CDR2 SFDVKD. The length of the CDR3 is 13 residues. CDR3: CATPKRPPNEQFF. CDR3 bases: TGTGCCACCCCAAAGCGGCCCCCCAATGAGCAGTTCTTC.

The rearrangement links TRBV7-3 to TRBJ2-5; 8 bases fit TRBD2. Germline trimming cut 1 base from V and 5 bases from J; bases unmatched to any gene: 6. The CDR3 sequence is 15 residues long. CDR1 is SGHTA and CDR2 is FQGTGA in the germline V gene. The CDR3, as DNA: TGTGCCAGCAGCTTAAGTGGCAGCGGGGGCGAGACCCAGTACTTC. Translating gives CASSLSGSGGETQYF.

This clone came up a few times. This chain joins TRBV7-9 and TRBJ2-5; D is perhaps TRBD2 (7 bases). The CDR3 runs 16 residues. V lost 0 bases to trimming and J lost 2 bases, with 13 bases between them. Germline V gene sequence: CDR1 SEHNR, CDR2 FQNEAQ (reference sequence). DNA for the CDR3: TGTGCCAGCAGCTTAGCGGGGGGGCCCCAACAAGAGACCCAGTACTTC. It codes for CASSLAGGPQQETQYF.

The CDR3 reads CASKGGWPDTQYF. CDR3 bases: TGTGCCAGTAAGGGGGGGTGGCCAGATACGCAGTATTTT. The V gene is TRBV19, the J gene TRBJ2-3; weak D call: TRBD2 (7 bases). Trimming stripped 7 bases from V and 4 bases from J, with 12 bases between. The germline V gene encodes CDR1 LNHDA and CDR2 SQIVND (reference sequence). The CDR3 has 13 amino acids.